This T cell receptor (beta chain) was observed in a study of T-cell reconstitution after alpha-beta-depleted transplantation in children (dated by TCRdb to the mid-2010s). In the study overall: Using TCR repertoire profiling, the study followed T-cell immune reconstitution in a quantitative way in children after TCRalphabeta/CD19-depleted allogeneic hematopoietic cell transplantation. Broad study findings and their caveats: About two months after transplant, the apparently early recovery of alphabetaT-cell counts reportedly depended on just several hundred clones that had expanded rapidly and came from non-depleted graft cells. Hyperexpanded clone frequencies declined over subsequent months; after one year, T-cell counts and TCRbeta diversity were mostly attributed to newly produced T cells. In some patients, the high TCRbeta diversity seen at day 60 was put down to recipient T cells and intrathymic progenitors that had survived conditioning.

In regard to this clonotype: The antigen it recognizes is unknown. No much larger clone is present one base from it, and per-base qualities are unavailable.

The library was built by means of PCR. These reads were obtained on an Illumina HiSeq 2500. Molecular barcoding was employed in the preparation of TCR libraries, with unique molecular identifiers being used to normalize TCRbeta repertoire quantification. TCRdb handled the public reads itself, with Q25 trimming in fastp and clone calling in MiXCR, and kept productive beta chains. Entries are consolidated by CDR3 protein sequence, retaining the most common genes and DNA. The sample table contains roughly 160,000 distinct CDR3 sequences; only one count was recorded for approximately 12% of them. About 13% of the sample lies in the top ten. Interpreted using the paper, the treatment or condition label stands for: allogeneic hematopoietic cell transplantation with graft depleted of TCRalphabeta T cells and CD19 B cells. Transplant recipients were children who received TCRalphabeta/CD19-depleted allogeneic hematopoietic cell grafts.

For CDR1 and CDR2, the germline V gene (reference sequence) lists DFQATT and SNEGSKA. V is pared back by 0 bases and J by 8 bases, with 19 bases lying between the germline termini. The CDR3 holds 16 amino acids from the cysteine to the phenylalanine. Left in the record is the CDR3 DNA by itself, 48 bases read in frame from the first base. The material was PBMCs, obtained before TCRalphabeta/CD19-depleted stem cell transplant. The chain joins TRBV20-1 to TRBJ1-4; the best D guess is TRBD1, with 5 bases matching. The clonotype comes from a boy under 10 years old with acute myeloid leukemia, due to receive a stem cell transplant. The CDR3 sequence is CSARDGGGFKGEKLFF. The bases read TGCAGTGCTAGAGATGGGGGGGGGTTCAAGGGGGAAAAACTGTTTTTT.